This is a list of T cell receptor beta chains from one sample in a study of T cell responses to AZD1222 COVID-19 vaccine. Only in-frame clones appear in the TCRdb table, and some are missing; sequencing was by immunoSEQ multiplex PCR. This repertoire shows roughly 150,000 clones, about 92% found once; its top ten account for around 3.5%. The input for sequencing was peripheral blood, taken 28 days after the second AZD1222 dose. These receptors were taken from an adult who received the AZD1222 COVID-19 vaccine. Each CDR3 is given with its conserved first and last residue. Fields, in order: V gene, J gene, D gene, CDR3 length, clone size, CDR3 protein, CDR3 DNA. A D gene is named only where the DNA matches it firmly. Size is omitted from some rows. Given values are once, few, many or a class for expanded clones.

V gene: TRBV19
J gene: TRBJ1-1
D gene: .
CDR3 length: 12
clone size: .
CDR3 protein: CASSIGVGEAFF
CDR3 DNA: TGTGCCAGTAGTATAGGGGTTGGTGAAGCTTTCTTT

V gene: TRBV5-4
J gene: TRBJ2-1
D gene: TRBD2
CDR3 length: 15
clone size: .
CDR3 protein: CASSSTSGSYNEQFF
CDR3 DNA: TGTGCCAGCAGCTCGACTAGCGGGTCGTACAATGAGCAGTTCTTC

V gene: TRBV9
J gene: TRBJ1-2
D gene: .
CDR3 length: 14
clone size: .
CDR3 protein: CASSVQVGVGGYTF
CDR3 DNA: TGTGCCAGCAGCGTACAAGTCGGTGTGGGAGGCTACACCTTC

V gene: TRBV5-4
J gene: TRBJ2-7
D gene: TRBD2
CDR3 length: 14
clone size: .
CDR3 protein: CASSTTSGRNEQYF
CDR3 DNA: TGTGCCAGCAGCACGACTAGCGGGAGAAACGAGCAGTACTTC

V gene: TRBV9
J gene: TRBJ1-5
D gene: .
CDR3 length: 15
clone size: .
CDR3 protein: CASSVDTTPNQPQHF
CDR3 DNA: TGTGCCAGCAGCGTAGACACCACACCCAATCAGCCCCAGCATTTT

V gene: TRBV28
J gene: TRBJ1-1
D gene: TRBD1
CDR3 length: 14
clone size: .
CDR3 protein: CASRLGQGRTEAFF
CDR3 DNA: TGTGCCAGCAGGCTGGGACAGGGGAGGACTGAAGCTTTCTTT

V gene: TRBV19
J gene: TRBJ1-1
D gene: .
CDR3 length: 14
clone size: once
CDR3 protein: CASKGIWMNTEAFF
CDR3 DNA: TGTGCCAGTAAGGGCATTTGGATGAACACTGAAGCTTTCTTT

V gene: TRBV6-2/TRBV6-3
J gene: TRBJ2-6
D gene: .
CDR3 length: 19
clone size: once
CDR3 protein: CASSYSSQGISSGANVLTF
CDR3 DNA: TGTGCCAGCAGTTACTCATCGCAGGGGATTAGCTCTGGGGCCAACGTCCTGACTTTC

V gene: TRBV19
J gene: TRBJ1-5
D gene: TRBD1
CDR3 length: 16
clone size: .
CDR3 protein: CASSSPGTGTGQPQHF
CDR3 DNA: TGTGCCAGCTCAAGTCCCGGGACAGGGACCGGACAGCCCCAGCATTTT

V gene: TRBV10-3
J gene: TRBJ1-2
D gene: TRBD1
CDR3 length: 16
clone size: .
CDR3 protein: CAIREGQGNFGYGYTF
CDR3 DNA: TGTGCCATCAGGGAGGGACAGGGGAACTTTGGCTATGGCTACACCTTC

V gene: TRBV27
J gene: TRBJ2-2
D gene: TRBD2
CDR3 length: 18
clone size: .
CDR3 protein: CASRHLPGLAGVSGELFF
CDR3 DNA: TGTGCCAGCAGACATCTACCGGGACTAGCGGGAGTTTCAGGGGAGCTGTTTTTT

V gene: TRBV7-8
J gene: TRBJ1-1
D gene: TRBD1
CDR3 length: 14
clone size: .
CDR3 protein: CASSLGQGVTEAFF
CDR3 DNA: TGTGCCAGCAGCTTGGGACAGGGGGTCACTGAAGCTTTCTTT

V gene: TRBV4-2
J gene: TRBJ2-3
D gene: .
CDR3 length: 15
clone size: .
CDR3 protein: CASSQSQGTTDTQYF
CDR3 DNA: TGTGCCAGCAGCCAGAGCCAGGGCACCACAGATACGCAGTATTTT

V gene: TRBV5-8
J gene: TRBJ1-6
D gene: TRBD1
CDR3 length: 15
clone size: .
CDR3 protein: CASSLGTGNNSPLHF
CDR3 DNA: TGTGCCAGCAGCTTGGGGACAGGGAATAATTCACCCCTCCACTTT

V gene: TRBV28
J gene: TRBJ1-2
D gene: .
CDR3 length: 14
clone size: .
CDR3 protein: CASRPPGGNYGYTF
CDR3 DNA: TGTGCCAGCAGGCCTCCCGGGGGGAACTATGGCTACACCTTC

V gene: TRBV18
J gene: TRBJ2-1
D gene: .
CDR3 length: 17
clone size: .
CDR3 protein: CASSPRTAPSSYNEQFF
CDR3 DNA: TGTGCCAGCTCACCTCGGACAGCTCCTAGCTCCTACAATGAGCAGTTCTTC

V gene: TRBV20-1
J gene: TRBJ1-5
D gene: .
CDR3 length: 17
clone size: .
CDR3 protein: CSASLGGAGYSNQPQHF
CDR3 DNA: TGCAGTGCTAGTTTGGGGGGCGCGGGTTATAGCAATCAGCCCCAGCATTTT

V gene: TRBV5-1
J gene: TRBJ2-2
D gene: TRBD1
CDR3 length: 14
clone size: .
CDR3 protein: CASNPDRATGELFF
CDR3 DNA: TGCGCCAGCAACCCTGACAGGGCCACCGGGGAGCTGTTTTTT

V gene: TRBV29-1
J gene: TRBJ2-1
D gene: .
CDR3 length: 13
clone size: .
CDR3 protein: CSGRFTVYNEQFF
CDR3 DNA: TGCAGCGGACGTTTTACGGTATACAATGAGCAGTTCTTC

V gene: TRBV9
J gene: TRBJ1-1
D gene: TRBD1
CDR3 length: 15
clone size: once
CDR3 protein: CASSVRDRENTEAFF
CDR3 DNA: TGTGCCAGCAGCGTACGGGACAGAGAGAACACTGAAGCTTTCTTT

V gene: TRBV7-6
J gene: TRBJ2-2
D gene: TRBD2
CDR3 length: 18
clone size: .
CDR3 protein: CASSLRSRLAVNTGELFF
CDR3 DNA: TGTGCCAGCAGCTTAAGGTCGAGACTAGCGGTGAACACCGGGGAGCTGTTTTTT

V gene: TRBV7-7
J gene: TRBJ2-7
D gene: .
CDR3 length: 17
clone size: .
CDR3 protein: CASSLGVADLGYEQQYF
CDR3 DNA: TGTGCCAGCAGCTTAGGGGTAGCGGACCTGGGATACGAGCAGCAGTACTTC

V gene: TRBV30
J gene: TRBJ1-1
D gene: .
CDR3 length: 12
clone size: .
CDR3 protein: CARTRRIPEAFF
CDR3 DNA: TGTGCCAGAACTCGACGAATCCCTGAAGCTTTCTTT

V gene: TRBV28
J gene: TRBJ1-4
D gene: .
CDR3 length: 14
clone size: .
CDR3 protein: CASSSQGSAEKLFF
CDR3 DNA: TGTGCCAGCAGTTCGCAGGGGTCGGCTGAAAAACTGTTTTTT

V gene: TRBV6-5
J gene: TRBJ2-3
D gene: .
CDR3 length: 14
clone size: .
CDR3 protein: CASSYPGRTDTQYF
CDR3 DNA: TGTGCCAGCAGTTACCCGGGGCGCACAGATACGCAGTATTTT

V gene: TRBV11-2
J gene: TRBJ1-5
D gene: TRBD1
CDR3 length: 17
clone size: .
CDR3 protein: CASSLGQGAFRNQPQHF
CDR3 DNA: TGTGCCAGCAGCTTAGGACAGGGGGCTTTTCGCAATCAGCCCCAGCATTTT

V gene: TRBV7-2
J gene: TRBJ2-5
D gene: TRBD2
CDR3 length: 14
clone size: .
CDR3 protein: CASSPSGFKETQYF
CDR3 DNA: TGTGCCAGCAGCCCTAGCGGGTTCAAAGAGACCCAGTACTTC

V gene: TRBV24-1
J gene: TRBJ2-1
D gene: .
CDR3 length: 14
clone size: .
CDR3 protein: CATSMSGDYNEQFF
CDR3 DNA: TGTGCCACCAGCATGTCTGGAGACTACAATGAGCAGTTCTTC

V gene: TRBV6-4
J gene: TRBJ2-3
D gene: TRBD2
CDR3 length: 15
clone size: .
CDR3 protein: CASSPTSGSTDTQYF
CDR3 DNA: TGTGCCAGCAGTCCGACTAGCGGGAGCACAGATACGCAGTATTTT

V gene: TRBV6-5
J gene: TRBJ2-1
D gene: .
CDR3 length: 15
clone size: .
CDR3 protein: CASKDNPTPLGEQFF
CDR3 DNA: TGTGCCAGCAAAGATAACCCGACCCCGTTAGGCGAGCAGTTCTTC

V gene: TRBV7-8
J gene: TRBJ1-5
D gene: .
CDR3 length: 15
clone size: .
CDR3 protein: CASSLGGPGNQPQHF
CDR3 DNA: TGTGCCAGCAGCTTAGGGGGGCCGGGCAATCAGCCCCAGCATTTT

V gene: TRBV28
J gene: TRBJ1-2
D gene: TRBD1
CDR3 length: 16
clone size: .
CDR3 protein: CASSYTQGQGDYGYTF
CDR3 DNA: TGTGCCAGCAGTTATACACAGGGACAGGGAGACTATGGCTACACCTTC

V gene: TRBV2
J gene: TRBJ1-2
D gene: .
CDR3 length: 14
clone size: .
CDR3 protein: CASSADIANYGYTF
CDR3 DNA: TGTGCCAGCAGTGCGGACATAGCTAACTATGGCTACACCTTC

V gene: TRBV28
J gene: TRBJ1-6
D gene: .
CDR3 length: 14
clone size: .
CDR3 protein: CASSSGKENSPLHF
CDR3 DNA: TGTGCCAGCAGTTCAGGGAAGGAGAATTCACCCCTCCACTTT

V gene: TRBV30
J gene: TRBJ1-6
D gene: .
CDR3 length: 15
clone size: .
CDR3 protein: CAWKTKQGVNSPLHF
CDR3 DNA: TGTGCCTGGAAGACAAAACAGGGCGTTAATTCACCCCTCCACTTT

V gene: TRBV6-5
J gene: TRBJ2-2
D gene: .
CDR3 length: 15
clone size: .
CDR3 protein: CASRTGLANTGELFF
CDR3 DNA: TGTGCCAGCAGGACGGGGCTCGCGAACACCGGGGAGCTGTTTTTT

V gene: TRBV19
J gene: TRBJ2-1
D gene: .
CDR3 length: 17
clone size: .
CDR3 protein: CASSAWVTGSSYNEQFF
CDR3 DNA: TGTGCCAGTAGTGCCTGGGTGACAGGCAGCTCCTACAATGAGCAGTTCTTC

V gene: TRBV3-1/TRBV3-2
J gene: TRBJ2-7
D gene: TRBD1
CDR3 length: 14
clone size: .
CDR3 protein: CASSTGTGGDEQYF
CDR3 DNA: TGTGCCAGCAGTACCGGGACAGGGGGCGACGAGCAGTACTTC

V gene: TRBV5-4
J gene: TRBJ2-3
D gene: .
CDR3 length: 16
clone size: .
CDR3 protein: CASSLLGRKYTDTQYF
CDR3 DNA: TGTGCCAGCAGCTTGTTGGGTCGGAAATACACAGATACGCAGTATTTT

V gene: TRBV19
J gene: TRBJ2-7
D gene: .
CDR3 length: 15
clone size: .
CDR3 protein: CASPLGRKISYEQYF
CDR3 DNA: TGTGCCAGTCCCCTTGGACGAAAGATCTCCTACGAGCAGTACTTC